This T cell receptor (beta chain) was recorded in a study of blood T cell repertoires in COVID-19 (dated by TCRdb to the early 2020s). With respect to the entire study: Samples from collaborators originated in the United States, Italy and Spain and spanned both the acute and convalescent phases of COVID-19. Where available, HLA class I and class II types were taken from metadata supplied by the sample provider and were not determined by assay-based typing. The repertoires were made available in a free public database intended to serve as a resource for research on the immune response to SARS-CoV-2. The material from the prospective study consisted of cDNA or gDNA derived from T cells, B-cell-depleted T cells, or PBMCs. Subjects who had been exposed to COVID-19, were actively infected with it, or had recovered from it provided the deeply sampled blood TCRbeta repertoires that made up the dataset. Samples came from the ongoing ImmuneRACE study (first 160 participants) plus 1,254 subjects from 6 global collaborators. Nearly every sample came with metadata listing a de-identified subject ID, COVID-19 status, age in years and sex.

TCRbeta CDR3 regions were amplified from genomic DNA using the immunoSEQ Assay, a bias-controlled multiplex PCR. Per the source publication's procedure: Within the assay, amplification of reference gene primers was used to estimate how many nucleated cells each sample contained. To quantify the absolute abundance of each unique TCRbeta CDR3 rearrangement, sequence reads were collapsed and filtered. Productive Simpson clonality was computed per sample as the square root of Simpson's diversity index over productive rearrangements. Entries here come from immuneACCESS through TCRdb and include only in-frame sequences with V and J called. Some clones fail to appear in such tables; in the studies checked, an unresolved V gene covers under half of the shortfall, and the cause of the remainder is unknown. The DNA gave D and trimming, while V, J and clone size come from that table. This sample gives more than 85,000 clones in total; about four fifths of them show up just once. The leading ten clones occupy roughly two fifths of the sample.

The CDR3 has 14 amino acids, counting the end cysteine and phenylalanine. Solely the CDR3 DNA is kept, with 42 bases framed from the first base. CDR1 and CDR2 (SGHTA, FQGTGA) derive from the germline V gene. Trimming costs V 0 bases and J 7 bases, and their ends lie 10 bases apart. General conclusions and limits of the study: Clinical and demographic metadata were provided uncurated, with the amount varying by source and participant.

As for this clone: The specificity of this receptor is unknown. The record has no base qualities; no much larger clone is one base away.

Each collaborating institution followed its own protocols to collect whole blood in K2EDTA tubes. For TCRbeta analysis, collaborators shipped samples in one of three forms: frozen whole blood, isolated PBMCs, or DNA extracted from either of those sample types. The sequenced sample was peripheral blood. This receptor was identified in an elderly man with acute or convalescent COVID-19. The receptor chain draws on TRBV7-3 and TRBJ2-1; TRBD2 could be the D gene, as 5 bases match. In nucleotide form, the sequence is TGTGCCAGCAGCTTAACCTCAGCGGTTAATGAGCAGTTCTTC. Its protein product is CASSLTSAVNEQFF.